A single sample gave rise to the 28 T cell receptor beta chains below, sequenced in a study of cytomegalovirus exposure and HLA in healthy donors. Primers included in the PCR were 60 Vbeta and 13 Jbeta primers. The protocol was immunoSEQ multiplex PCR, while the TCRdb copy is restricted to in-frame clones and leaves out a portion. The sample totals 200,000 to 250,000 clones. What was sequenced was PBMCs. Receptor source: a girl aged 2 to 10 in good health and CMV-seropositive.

The CDR3 nucleotides are TGTGCCAGCAGCCAAGGACAGGGGGGCACAGATACGCAGTATTTT. Translation: CASSQGQGGTDTQYF. The rearrangement uses TRBV6-7 and TRBJ2-3, with 10 bases that match TRBD1. TRBV6-7 is classed as an ORF, of uncertain function. This CDR3 is 15 amino acids long. V lost 6 bases and J lost 1; bases outside the gene matches: 4.

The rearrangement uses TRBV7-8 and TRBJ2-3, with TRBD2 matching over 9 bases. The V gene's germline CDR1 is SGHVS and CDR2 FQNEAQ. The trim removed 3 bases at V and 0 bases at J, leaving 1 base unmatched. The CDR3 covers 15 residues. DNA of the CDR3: TGTGCCAGCAGCTTGACTAGCGGTAGCACAGATACGCAGTATTTT. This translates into CASSLTSGSTDTQYF.

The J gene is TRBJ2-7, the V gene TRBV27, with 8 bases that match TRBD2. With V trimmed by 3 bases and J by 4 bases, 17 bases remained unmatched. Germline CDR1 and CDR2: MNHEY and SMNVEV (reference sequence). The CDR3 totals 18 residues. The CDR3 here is CASSFSGGPNRFGYEQYF. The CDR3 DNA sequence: TGTGCCAGCAGTTTCTCGGGAGGGCCAAATCGGTTCGGTTACGAGCAGTACTTC.

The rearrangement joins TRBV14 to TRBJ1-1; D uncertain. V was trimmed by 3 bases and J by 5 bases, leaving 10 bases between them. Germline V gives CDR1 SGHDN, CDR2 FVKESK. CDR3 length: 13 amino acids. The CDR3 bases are TGTGCCAGCAGCCAGTATCGCGAAACTGAAGCTTTCTTT. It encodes CASSQYRETEAFF.

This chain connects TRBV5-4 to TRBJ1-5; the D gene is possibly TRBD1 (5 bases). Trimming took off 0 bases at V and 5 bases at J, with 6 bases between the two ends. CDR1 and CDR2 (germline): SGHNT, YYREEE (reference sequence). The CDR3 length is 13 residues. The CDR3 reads CASSLARDQPQHF. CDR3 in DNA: TGTGCCAGCAGCTTGGCCAGGGATCAGCCCCAGCATTTT.

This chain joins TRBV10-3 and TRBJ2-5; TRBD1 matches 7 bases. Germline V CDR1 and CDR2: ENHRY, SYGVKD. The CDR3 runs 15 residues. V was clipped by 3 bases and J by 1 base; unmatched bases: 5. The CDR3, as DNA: TGTGCCATCAGTGACGGCAGGGGGACCCAAGAGACCCAGTACTTC. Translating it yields CAISDGRGTQETQYF.

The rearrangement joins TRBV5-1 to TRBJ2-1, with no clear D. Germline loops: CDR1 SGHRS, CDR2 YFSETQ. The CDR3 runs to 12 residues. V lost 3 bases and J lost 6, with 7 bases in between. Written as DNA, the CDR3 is TGCGCCAGCAGCTCCCCGGGCAATGAGCAGTTCTTC. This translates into CASSSPGNEQFF.

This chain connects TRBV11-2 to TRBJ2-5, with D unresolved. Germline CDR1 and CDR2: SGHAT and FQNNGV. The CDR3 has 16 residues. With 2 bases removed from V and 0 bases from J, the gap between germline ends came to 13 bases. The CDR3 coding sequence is TGTGCCAGCAGCTTACGTAGTATGAGTAACCAAGAGACCCAGTACTTC. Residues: CASSLRSMSNQETQYF.

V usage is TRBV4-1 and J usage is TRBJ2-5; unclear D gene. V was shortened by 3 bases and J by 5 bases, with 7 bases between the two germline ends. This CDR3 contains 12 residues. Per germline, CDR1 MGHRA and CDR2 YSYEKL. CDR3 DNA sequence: TGCGCCAGCAGCCATCCCGGGGAGACCCAGTACTTC. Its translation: CASSHPGETQYF.

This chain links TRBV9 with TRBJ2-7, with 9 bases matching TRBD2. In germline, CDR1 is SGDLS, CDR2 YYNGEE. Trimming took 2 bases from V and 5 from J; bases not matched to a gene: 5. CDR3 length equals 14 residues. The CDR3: CASSVLAGPDEQYF. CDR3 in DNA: TGTGCCAGCAGCGTTCTAGCGGGGCCGGACGAGCAGTACTTC.

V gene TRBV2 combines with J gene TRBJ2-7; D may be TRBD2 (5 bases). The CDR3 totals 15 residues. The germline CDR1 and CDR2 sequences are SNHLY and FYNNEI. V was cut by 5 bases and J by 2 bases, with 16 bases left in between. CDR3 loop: CASSRTPEAAYEQYF. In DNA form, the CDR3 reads TGTGCCAGCAGTCGAACCCCGGAGGCGGCCTACGAGCAGTACTTC.

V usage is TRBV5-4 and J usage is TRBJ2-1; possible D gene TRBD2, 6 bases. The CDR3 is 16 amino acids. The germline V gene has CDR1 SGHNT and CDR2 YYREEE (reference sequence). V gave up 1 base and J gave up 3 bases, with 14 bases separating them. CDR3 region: CASSLKREKLYNEQFF. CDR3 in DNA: TGTGCCAGCAGCTTGAAACGGGAGAAGCTCTACAATGAGCAGTTCTTC.

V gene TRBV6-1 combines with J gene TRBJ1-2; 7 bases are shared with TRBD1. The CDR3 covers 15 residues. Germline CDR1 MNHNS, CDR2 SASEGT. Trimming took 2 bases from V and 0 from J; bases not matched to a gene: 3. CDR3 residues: CASSESGTANYGYTF. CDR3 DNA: TGTGCCAGCAGTGAAAGTGGGACAGCTAACTATGGCTACACCTTC.

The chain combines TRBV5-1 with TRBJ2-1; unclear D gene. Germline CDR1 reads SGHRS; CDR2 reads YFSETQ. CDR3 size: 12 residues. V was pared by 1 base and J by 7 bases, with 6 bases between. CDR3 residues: CASSLYLNEQFF. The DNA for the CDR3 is TGCGCCAGCAGCTTGTATTTGAATGAGCAGTTCTTC.

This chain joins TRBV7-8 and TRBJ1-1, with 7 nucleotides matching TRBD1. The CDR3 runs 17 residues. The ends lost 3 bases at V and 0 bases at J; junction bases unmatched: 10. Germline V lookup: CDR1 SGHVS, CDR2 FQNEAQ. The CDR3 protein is CASSFPGDSAMNTEAFF. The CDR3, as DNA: TGTGCCAGCAGCTTTCCAGGGGACAGTGCTATGAACACTGAAGCTTTCTTT.

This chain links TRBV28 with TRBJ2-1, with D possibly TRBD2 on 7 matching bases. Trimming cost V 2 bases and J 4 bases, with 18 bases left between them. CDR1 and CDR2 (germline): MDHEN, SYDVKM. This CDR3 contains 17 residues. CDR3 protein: CASSLPTSGGRYNEQFF. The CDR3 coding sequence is TGTGCCAGCAGTTTACCGACATCGGGGGGCAGGTACAATGAGCAGTTCTTC.

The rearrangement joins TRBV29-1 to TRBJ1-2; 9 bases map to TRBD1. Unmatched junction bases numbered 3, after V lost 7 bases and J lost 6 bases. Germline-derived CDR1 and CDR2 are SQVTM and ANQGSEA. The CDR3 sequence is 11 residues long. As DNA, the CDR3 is TGCAGCGCACAGGGGGCCGATGGCTACACCTTC. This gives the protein CSAQGADGYTF.

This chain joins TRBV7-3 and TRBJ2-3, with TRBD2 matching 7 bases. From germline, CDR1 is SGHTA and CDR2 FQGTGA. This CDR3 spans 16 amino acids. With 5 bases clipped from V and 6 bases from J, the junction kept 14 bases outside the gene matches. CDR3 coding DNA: TGTGCCAGCAGCGAAAAAAGGACTAGAAGGGGCGATACGCAGTATTTT. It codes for CASSEKRTRRGDTQYF. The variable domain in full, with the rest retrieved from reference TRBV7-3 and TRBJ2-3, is GAGVSQTPSNKVTEKGKYVELRCDPISGHTALYWYRQSLGQGPEFLIYFQGTGAADDSGLPNDRFFAVRPEGSVSTLKIQRTERGDSAVYLCASSEKRTRRGDTQYFGPGTRLTVL.

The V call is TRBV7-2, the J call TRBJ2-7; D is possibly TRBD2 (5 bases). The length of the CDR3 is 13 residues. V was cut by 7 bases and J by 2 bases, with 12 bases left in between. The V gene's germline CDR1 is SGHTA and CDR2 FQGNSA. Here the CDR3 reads CASTRGGTYEQYF. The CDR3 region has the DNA TGTGCCAGCACCCGTGGAGGAACCTACGAGCAGTACTTC.

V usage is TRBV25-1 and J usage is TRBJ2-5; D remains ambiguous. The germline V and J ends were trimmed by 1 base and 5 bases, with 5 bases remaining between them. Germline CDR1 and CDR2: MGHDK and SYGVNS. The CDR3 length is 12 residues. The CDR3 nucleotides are TGTGCCAGCAGTGAATTATTTGAGACCCAGTACTTC. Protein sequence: CASSELFETQYF.

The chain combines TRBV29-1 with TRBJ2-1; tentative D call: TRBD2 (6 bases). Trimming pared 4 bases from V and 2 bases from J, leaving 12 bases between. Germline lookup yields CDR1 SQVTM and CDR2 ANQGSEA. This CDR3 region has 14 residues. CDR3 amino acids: CSVGRVGAYNEQFF. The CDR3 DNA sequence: TGCAGCGTTGGGAGGGTGGGCGCCTACAATGAGCAGTTCTTC.

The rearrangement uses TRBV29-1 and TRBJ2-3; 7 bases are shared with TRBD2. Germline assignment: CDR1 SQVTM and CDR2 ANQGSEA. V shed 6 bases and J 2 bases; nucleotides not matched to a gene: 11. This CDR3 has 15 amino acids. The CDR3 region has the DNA TGCAGCGTGGCCCATACTAGCGCTCCCACAGATACGCAGTATTTT. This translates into CSVAHTSAPTDTQYF.

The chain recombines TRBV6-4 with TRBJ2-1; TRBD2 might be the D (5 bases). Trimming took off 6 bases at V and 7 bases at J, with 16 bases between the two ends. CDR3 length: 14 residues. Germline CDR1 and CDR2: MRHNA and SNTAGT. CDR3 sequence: CASRQSGLSNEQFF. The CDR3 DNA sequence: TGTGCCAGCAGACAATCGGGGTTGTCTAATGAGCAGTTCTTC.

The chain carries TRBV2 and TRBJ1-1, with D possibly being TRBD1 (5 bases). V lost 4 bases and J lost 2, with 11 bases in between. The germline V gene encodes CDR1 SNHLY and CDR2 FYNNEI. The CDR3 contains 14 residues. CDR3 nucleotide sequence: TGTGCCAGCAGTGTGCAGGGTGGTAACACTGAAGCTTTCTTT. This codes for CASSVQGGNTEAFF.

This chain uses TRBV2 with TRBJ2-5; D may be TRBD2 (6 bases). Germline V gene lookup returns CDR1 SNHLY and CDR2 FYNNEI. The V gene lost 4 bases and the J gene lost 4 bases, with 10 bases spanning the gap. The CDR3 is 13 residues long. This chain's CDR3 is CASSAGTLETQYF. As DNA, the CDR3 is TGTGCCAGCAGTGCAGGGACTTTAGAGACCCAGTACTTC. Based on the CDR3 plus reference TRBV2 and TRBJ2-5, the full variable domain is EPEVTQTPSHQVTQMGQEVILRCVPISNHLYFYWYRQILGQKVEFLVSFYNNEISEKSEIFDDQFSVERPDGSNFTLKIRSTKLEDSAMYFCASSAGTLETQYFGPGTRLLVL.

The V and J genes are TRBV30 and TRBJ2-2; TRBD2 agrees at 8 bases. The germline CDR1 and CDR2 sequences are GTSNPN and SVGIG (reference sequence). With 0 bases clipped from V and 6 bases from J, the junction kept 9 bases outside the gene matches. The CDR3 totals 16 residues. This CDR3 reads CAWSVRSGRISGELFF. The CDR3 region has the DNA TGTGCCTGGAGTGTACGGAGCGGGAGAATTTCCGGGGAGCTGTTTTTT.

The CDR3 DNA follows: TGTGCCAGCAACACAGCCAATCAGCCCCAGCATTTT. Amino acid sequence: CASNTANQPQHF. The chain combines TRBV6-1 with TRBJ1-5; D remains unclear. Trimming shortened V by 7 bases and J by 3 bases, and 7 bases separated the two germline ends. The CDR3 spans 12 residues. The V gene's germline CDR1 is MNHNS and CDR2 SASEGT.

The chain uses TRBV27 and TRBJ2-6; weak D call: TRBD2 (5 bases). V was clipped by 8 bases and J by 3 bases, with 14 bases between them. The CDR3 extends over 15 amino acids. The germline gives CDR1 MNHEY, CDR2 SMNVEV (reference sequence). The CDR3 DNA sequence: TGTGCCAGCGGGAGCTTGAAGGGTGGGGCCAACGTCCTGACTTTC. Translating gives CASGSLKGGANVLTF.